These 9 T cell receptor beta chains were all obtained from the same sample, sequenced in a study of vaccination and CD4 T cells after COVID-19. The treatment here: roughly 10-day PBMC culture with coronavirus spike peptide pools or control peptides (ViraFEST assay). These receptors have no identified antigens. The Oncomine TCR Beta short-read assay was applied to DNA of cultured CD4+ T cells. Each CDR3 protein is one row after TCRdb ran MiXCR on the PCR reads. The table records more than 12,000 distinct CDR3 sequences, approximately 55% of them present only once. The material sequenced was CD4+ T cells from blood, cultured in vitro, taken before SARS-CoV-2 vaccination. These receptors came from a human donor who had recovered from COVID-19.

V gene TRBV6-1 combines with J gene TRBJ2-1; 11 bases match TRBD2. V lost 6 bases, J lost 3 bases, and 7 bases stayed unmatched. The germline gives CDR1 MNHNS, CDR2 SASEGT. CDR3 length: 16 amino acids. CDR3 bases: TGTGCCAGCAGAAAACCGGGACTAGCGGTCTACAATGAGCAGTTCTTC. Protein: CASRKPGLAVYNEQFF.

The chain has TRBV6-5 and TRBJ2-2; D may correspond to TRBD1 or TRBD2 (6 bases each). This CDR3 is 16 amino acids long. CDR1 is MNHEY and CDR2 is SVGAGI in the germline V gene. V dropped 2 bases and J dropped 5 bases, with 15 bases sitting between them. The CDR3 region is CASSYLRGPGTGELFF. For the CDR3, the DNA is TGTGCCAGCAGTTACCTCCGGGGGCCGGGGACCGGGGAGCTGTTTTTT.

The chain employs TRBV5-4 and TRBJ2-7; D gene ambiguous. This CDR3 comprises 14 residues. Germline V CDR1 and CDR2: SGHNT, YYREEE (reference sequence). The V end lost 4 bases, the J end lost 6 bases, and 17 bases lay between the germline ends. This chain's CDR3 is CASSPSDGPVEQYF. In DNA, the CDR3 is TGTGCCAGCAGCCCTTCTGACGGACCGGTCGAGCAGTACTTC. Together with reference TRBV5-4 and TRBJ2-7, the CDR3 gives the full variable domain: ETGVTQSPTHLIKTRGQQVTLRCSSQSGHNTVSWYQQALGQGPQFIFQYYREEENGRGNFPPRFSGLQFPNYSSELNVNALELDDSALYLCASSPSDGPVEQYFGPGTRLTVT.

The chain uses TRBV20-1 and TRBJ2-6; 7 bases agree with TRBD2. This CDR3 region has 18 residues. Germline-derived CDR1 and CDR2 are DFQATT and SNEGSKA (reference sequence). The ends lost 1 base at V and 0 bases at J; junction bases unmatched: 9. DNA for the CDR3: TGCAGTGCTAGAGTAGGGAGGGGCTGGAGCTCTGGGGCCAACGTCCTGACTTTC. Translation: CSARVGRGWSSGANVLTF.

This clonotype was recorded a few times. This chain links TRBV27 with TRBJ1-5; no clear D gene. CDR1 is MNHEY and CDR2 is SMNVEV in the germline V gene (reference sequence). This CDR3 has 15 residues. Trimming cost V 5 bases and J 0 bases, with 11 bases left between them. CDR3 protein: CASSPRIYSNQPQHF. CDR3 coding DNA: TGTGCCAGCAGTCCCAGGATTTATAGCAATCAGCCCCAGCATTTT.

The chain carries TRBV28 and TRBJ2-3; no clear D. The length of the CDR3 is 11 residues. Trimming removed 4 bases at V and 11 bases at J, with 10 bases between. Germline CDR1 reads MDHEN; CDR2 reads SYDVKM. CDR3 protein: CASSSSPRQYF. In nucleotides, the CDR3 is TGTGCCAGCAGTTCATCCCCTAGGCAGTATTTT.

The V gene is TRBV7-2, the J gene TRBJ2-1; TRBD1 matches at 10 bases. The CDR3 length is 16 residues. J was trimmed by 8 bases and V by 2 bases; bases with no gene match: 9. The germline CDR1 and CDR2 sequences are SGHTA and FQGNSA. CDR3 loop: CASSLQRGQGTDEQFF. In DNA, the CDR3 is TGTGCCAGCAGCTTACAGAGGGGACAGGGGACCGATGAGCAGTTCTTC.

V usage is TRBV7-2 and J usage is TRBJ2-5; 7 positions match TRBD2. The ends lost 5 bases at V and 1 base at J; junction bases unmatched: 13. This CDR3 is 17 amino acids long. Germline values: CDR1 SGHTA, CDR2 FQGNSA. The CDR3 region is CASSAIGGGRSQETQYF. As DNA, the CDR3 is TGTGCCAGCAGCGCAATTGGGGGGGGACGGAGCCAAGAGACCCAGTACTTC. Using reference TRBV7-2 and TRBJ2-5 for the parts outside the CDR3, the full variable domain is GAGVSQSPSNKVTEKGKDVELRCDPISGHTALYWYRQSLGQGLEFLIYFQGNSAPDKSGLPSDRFSAERTGGSVSTLTIQRTQQEDSAVYLCASSAIGGGRSQETQYFGPGTRLLVL.

The J gene is TRBJ2-7, the V gene TRBV5-1; 8 bases are shared with TRBD1. The germline V gene encodes CDR1 SGHRS and CDR2 YFSETQ. This CDR3 region has 16 residues. V lost 0 bases, J lost 2 bases, and 7 bases stayed unmatched. In nucleotides, the CDR3 is TGCGCCAGCAGCTTGGAAGGGACAGGAAAGACCTACGAGCAGTACTTC. It specifies CASSLEGTGKTYEQYF.